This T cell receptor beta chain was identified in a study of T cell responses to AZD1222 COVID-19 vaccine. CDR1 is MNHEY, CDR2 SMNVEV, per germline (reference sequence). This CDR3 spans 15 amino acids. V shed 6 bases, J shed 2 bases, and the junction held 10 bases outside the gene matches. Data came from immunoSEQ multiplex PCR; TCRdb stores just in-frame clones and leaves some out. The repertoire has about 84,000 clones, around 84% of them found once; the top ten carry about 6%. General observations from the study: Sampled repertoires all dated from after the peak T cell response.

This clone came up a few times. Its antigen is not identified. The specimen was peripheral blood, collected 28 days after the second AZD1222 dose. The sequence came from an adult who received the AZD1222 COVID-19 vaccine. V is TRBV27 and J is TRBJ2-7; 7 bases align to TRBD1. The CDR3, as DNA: TGTGCCAGCAGCGCCTGGGACAGTCACACCTACGAGCAGTACTTC. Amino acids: CASSAWDSHTYEQYF.